Below are 21 T cell receptor beta chains sequenced from a single sample in a study of cytomegalovirus exposure and HLA in healthy donors. The PCR used 60 Vbeta and 13 Jbeta primers. This table comes from immunoSEQ multiplex PCR, and its TCRdb copy is limited to in-frame clones, with some not included. Of 200,000 to 250,000 clones listed, about four fifths are singletons. Sequenced material: PBMCs. Every receptor here comes from a man aged 30-40 years in good health and CMV-seronegative.

This chain joins TRBV6-5 and TRBJ1-3; the match to TRBD1 covers 7 bases. Germline-derived CDR1 and CDR2 are MNHEY and SVGAGI. J was trimmed by 4 bases and V by 6 bases; bases with no gene match: 6. This CDR3 is 14 amino acids long. CDR3 DNA sequence: TGTGCCAGCAGCCTTGACAGGGCCGGAAACACCATATATTTT. Translated: CASSLDRAGNTIYF.

The V call is TRBV7-6, the J call TRBJ1-4; TRBD1 matches 11 bases. The V gene's germline CDR1 is SGHVS and CDR2 FNYEAQ. V shed 5 bases and J 0 bases; nucleotides not matched to a gene: 11. The CDR3 totals 19 residues. The CDR3 loop reads CASSPRGQGAFATNEKLFF. The CDR3 region has the DNA TGTGCCAGCAGCCCACGAGGACAGGGGGCCTTTGCAACTAATGAAAAACTGTTTTTT.

The genes are TRBV5-4 and TRBJ1-1, with 7 bases that match TRBD1. The CDR3 extends over 15 amino acids. V shed 3 bases and J 6 bases; nucleotides not matched to a gene: 11. Germline V gene data show CDR1 as SGHNT and CDR2 as YYREEE (reference sequence). The CDR3 here is CASSSRQGIGAEAFF. CDR3 nucleotide sequence: TGTGCCAGCAGCTCCAGACAGGGAATAGGAGCTGAAGCTTTCTTT.

The genes are TRBV7-9 and TRBJ1-3, with D hard to call. This CDR3 has 16 amino acids. V was clipped by 4 bases and J by 3 bases, with 16 bases between them. Germline V lookup: CDR1 SEHNR, CDR2 FQNEAQ (reference sequence). The CDR3 reads CASSSPTLGVGNTIYF. CDR3 nucleotides: TGTGCCAGCAGCTCGCCAACTCTGGGCGTTGGAAACACCATATATTTT.

The chain has TRBV7-9 and TRBJ2-5, with D possibly being TRBD2 (5 bases). This CDR3 has 14 residues. The germline V gene encodes CDR1 SEHNR and CDR2 FQNEAQ (reference sequence). Deletions cut 7 bases from V and 1 base from J, with 13 bases between. The CDR3 is CASTPGSPQETQYF. CDR3 DNA sequence: TGTGCCAGCACCCCGGGGTCTCCCCAAGAGACCCAGTACTTC.

The rearrangement links TRBV19 to TRBJ1-1, with 8 positions matching TRBD1. The length of the CDR3 is 15 residues. Per the germline V gene, CDR1 is LNHDA and CDR2 is SQIVND (reference sequence). V shed 5 bases and J 10 bases; nucleotides not matched to a gene: 15. CDR3 amino acids: CASSRGRQGREGAFF. CDR3 nucleotide sequence: TGTGCCAGTAGTCGTGGAAGACAGGGGAGAGAGGGAGCTTTCTTT. The full variable domain, its missing parts supplied by reference TRBV19 and TRBJ1-1, is DGGITQSPKYLFRKEGQNVTLSCEQNLNHDAMYWYRQDPGQGLRLIYYSQIVNDFQKGDIAEGYSVSREKKESFPLTVTSAQKNPTAFYLCASSRGRQGREGAFFGQGTRLTVV.

This chain links TRBV5-1 with TRBJ2-1, with D possibly TRBD1 on 6 matching bases. Germline CDR1 SGHRS, CDR2 YFSETQ. CDR3 length: 13 amino acids. V lost 5 bases to trimming and J lost 1 base, with 7 bases between them. Here the CDR3 DNA reads TGCGCCAGCAGGGGGACATCCTACAATGAGCAGTTCTTC. Translated, it gives CASRGTSYNEQFF.

This clone showed up just a few times. The chain recombines TRBV5-4 with TRBJ1-2; D gene unclear. V was shortened by 1 base and J by 6 bases, with 13 bases between the two germline ends. This CDR3 is built from 14 residues. Germline V gene sequence: CDR1 SGHNT, CDR2 YYREEE (reference sequence). This chain's CDR3 is CASSLSLHSDGYTF. CDR3 nucleotide sequence: TGTGCCAGCAGCTTGAGTCTCCATTCGGATGGCTACACCTTC.

The V call is TRBV28, the J call TRBJ2-7, with 8 bases aligning to TRBD1. J gave up 2 bases and V 1 base, and 10 bases lay outside the gene matches. Germline assignment: CDR1 MDHEN and CDR2 SYDVKM. The CDR3 length is 17 residues. The CDR3: CASSLSGILTGAYEQYF. CDR3 bases: TGTGCCAGCAGTTTATCGGGTATATTGACAGGGGCCTACGAGCAGTACTTC.

This clone was seen more than once but under ten times. The J gene is TRBJ1-3, the V gene TRBV6-6; TRBD1 matches at 8 bases. The germline V gene has CDR1 MNHNY and CDR2 SVGAGI (reference sequence). V was clipped by 3 bases and J by 1 base; unmatched bases: 5. The CDR3 sequence is 16 residues long. The CDR3 sequence is CASSYTDRVSGNTIYF. DNA for the CDR3: TGTGCCAGCAGTTATACGGACAGGGTTTCTGGAAACACCATATATTTT.

This clone was counted ten times or more. The chain is built from TRBV28 and TRBJ2-5; 14 nucleotides match TRBD2. V lost 4 bases and J lost 2; bases outside the gene matches: 9. Per germline, CDR1 MDHEN and CDR2 SYDVKM. The CDR3 has 18 residues. In DNA form, the CDR3 reads TGTGCCAGCAGTTGGTTTGGACTAGCGGGGGGCCGGCAAGAGACCCAGTACTTC. Translation: CASSWFGLAGGRQETQYF.

This chain connects TRBV7-8 to TRBJ2-4; perhaps TRBD1 as D (5 bases). Germline V gene sequence: CDR1 SGHVS, CDR2 FQNEAQ. Trimming cost V 2 bases and J 2 bases, with 22 bases left between them. CDR3 length equals 19 residues. The CDR3 DNA reads TGTGCCAGCAGCTTATCTCTAAGTGGGGCTGGAAATTCCAAAAACATTCAGTACTTC. It codes for CASSLSLSGAGNSKNIQYF. Full variable domain (outside the CDR3, taken from reference TRBV7-8 and TRBJ2-4): GAGVSQSPRYKVAKRGQDVALRCDPISGHVSLFWYQQALGQGPEFLTYFQNEAQLDKSGLPSDRFFAERPEGSVSTLKIQRTQQEDSAVYLCASSLSLSGAGNSKNIQYFGAGTRLSVL.

The gene calls are TRBV29-1 and TRBJ1-3, with D tentatively TRBD1 (5 bases). CDR1 SQVTM and CDR2 ANQGSEA come from the germline V gene. V was trimmed by 0 bases and J by 2 bases, leaving 11 bases between them. This CDR3 contains 15 residues. The CDR3 sequence is CSVEDLGATGNTIYF. The CDR3 nucleotides read TGCAGCGTTGAAGATCTTGGGGCGACTGGAAACACCATATATTTT.

CDR3 sequence (DNA): TGTGCCAGCAGCCCCGGGGTGCTTGGGAATTCACCCCTCCACTTT. Protein product: CASSPGVLGNSPLHF. The chain recombines TRBV7-2 with TRBJ1-6; D remains ambiguous. The germline CDR1 and CDR2 sequences are SGHTA and FQGNSA. The CDR3 sequence is 15 residues long. Trimming took off 5 bases at V and 7 bases at J, with 15 bases between the two ends.

The gene calls are TRBV7-9 and TRBJ1-2, with 7 bases lining up with TRBD1. The CDR3 sequence is 13 residues long. Germline CDR1 and CDR2: SEHNR and FQNEAQ (reference sequence). V dropped 5 bases and J dropped 4; count of bases not matched to a gene: 4. The DNA of the CDR3 is TGTGCCAGCAGCACCCGACAGGGCTATGGCTACACCTTC. The encoded protein is CASSTRQGYGYTF.

The CDR3 coding sequence is TGTGCCAGCAGTCGGCGAGACAGGGTTGTATTCAATGAGCAGTTCTTC. This encodes CASSRRDRVVFNEQFF. The chain employs TRBV28 and TRBJ2-1, with 7 bases identical to TRBD1. The germline gives CDR1 MDHEN, CDR2 SYDVKM. V gave up 5 bases and J gave up 6 bases; unmatched junction bases: 13. The CDR3 is made up of 16 amino acids.

The chain has TRBV4-3 and TRBJ1-3, with TRBD1 matching 8 bases. Germline loops: CDR1 LGHNA, CDR2 YSLEER. This CDR3 spans 16 amino acids. After removal of 2 bases from V and 2 bases from J, the junction contained 5 bases not matched to a gene. The CDR3 sequence is CASSQRTGKAGNTIYF. CDR3 bases: TGCGCCAGCAGCCAACGGACAGGGAAAGCTGGAAACACCATATATTTT.

The chain links TRBV7-9 to TRBJ2-7, with 7 bases lining up with TRBD1. Germline lookup yields CDR1 SEHNR and CDR2 FQNEAQ (reference sequence). J lost 1 base, V lost 5 bases, and 8 bases had no gene match. The CDR3 contains 15 residues. This CDR3 is CASSGSDRRSYEQYF. The CDR3 nucleotides read TGTGCCAGCAGCGGATCGGACAGGAGATCCTACGAGCAGTACTTC.

The J gene is TRBJ1-2, the V gene TRBV5-4, with D possibly matching TRBD1 (5 bases). From germline, CDR1 is SGHNT and CDR2 YYREEE (reference sequence). V lost 0 bases to trimming and J lost 6 bases, with 12 bases between them. This CDR3 spans 14 amino acids. The CDR3, as DNA: TGTGCCAGCAGCTTGGGGGGGGGAGGTAATGGCTACACCTTC. Its protein product is CASSLGGGGNGYTF.

The chain has TRBV19 and TRBJ2-3, with 10 bases fitting TRBD2. The CDR3 sequence is 15 residues long. Germline-derived CDR1 and CDR2 are LNHDA and SQIVND (reference sequence). With V trimmed by 5 bases and J by 6 bases, 8 bases remained unmatched. The CDR3 sequence: CASSLSGGADDTQYF. As DNA, the CDR3 is TGTGCCAGTAGTTTGAGCGGGGGGGCCGATGATACGCAGTATTTT.

The chain recombines TRBV5-8 with TRBJ2-3, with D possibly TRBD2 on 6 matching bases. Germline V gene sequence: CDR1 SGHTS, CDR2 YDEGEE. This CDR3 region has 18 residues. Trimming stripped 4 bases from V and 0 bases from J, with 21 bases between. As DNA, the CDR3 is TGTGCCAGCAGCCTGCGGGACTTTTTAAGAACTAGCACAGATACGCAGTATTTT. Its protein product is CASSLRDFLRTSTDTQYF.